This T cell receptor (beta chain) was identified in a study of T cell repertoires in aging, cancer and after chemotherapy. Amplification of TCR beta used genomic DNA extracted from peripheral blood. Rearranged V-D-J TRB sequences were amplified with a mixed TRB-A/B primer pool. Via MiXCR, TCRdb re-called the multiplex PCR reads, giving one row per CDR3 protein. The table includes about 18,000 distinct CDR3 sequences, 45% to 50% detected once. By share, this clonotype counts as large. V trimming: 3 bases; J trimming: 0 bases; junction bases outside the gene matches: 5. CDR3 length equals 15 residues. Germline V lookup: CDR1 SQVTM, CDR2 ANQGSEA.

This rearrangement joins TRBV29-1 to TRBJ2-1; 7 bases line up with TRBD1. The sample comprised blood. This clonotype was obtained from a human donor in good health. CDR3: CSVEVWDSSYNEQFF. The CDR3 region has the DNA TGCAGCGTTGAGGTCTGGGACAGCTCCTACAATGAGCAGTTCTTC.